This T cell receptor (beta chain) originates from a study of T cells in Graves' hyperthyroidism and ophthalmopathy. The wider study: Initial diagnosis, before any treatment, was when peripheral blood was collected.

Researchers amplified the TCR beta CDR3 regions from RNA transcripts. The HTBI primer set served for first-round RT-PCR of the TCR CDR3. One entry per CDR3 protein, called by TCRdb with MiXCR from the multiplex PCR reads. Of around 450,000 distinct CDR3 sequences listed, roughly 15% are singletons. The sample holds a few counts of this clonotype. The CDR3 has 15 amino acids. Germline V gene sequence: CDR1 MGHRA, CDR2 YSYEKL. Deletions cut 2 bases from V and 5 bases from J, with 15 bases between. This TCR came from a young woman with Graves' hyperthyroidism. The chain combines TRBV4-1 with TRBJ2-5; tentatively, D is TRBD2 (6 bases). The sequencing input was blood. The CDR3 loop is CASSQKPGARETQYF. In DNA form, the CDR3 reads TGCGCCAGCAGCCAAAAACCGGGAGCTCGGGAGACCCAGTACTTC.